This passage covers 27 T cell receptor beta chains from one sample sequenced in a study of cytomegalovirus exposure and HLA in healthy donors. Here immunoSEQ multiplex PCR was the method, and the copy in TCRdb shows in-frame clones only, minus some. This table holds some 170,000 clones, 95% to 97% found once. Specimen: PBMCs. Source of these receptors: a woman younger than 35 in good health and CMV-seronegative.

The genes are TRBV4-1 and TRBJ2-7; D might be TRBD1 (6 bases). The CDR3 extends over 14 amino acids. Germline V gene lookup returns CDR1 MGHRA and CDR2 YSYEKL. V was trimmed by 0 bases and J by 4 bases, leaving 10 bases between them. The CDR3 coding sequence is TGCGCCAGCAGCCAAGATCGACAGGCTTACGAGCAGTACTTC. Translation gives CASSQDRQAYEQYF.

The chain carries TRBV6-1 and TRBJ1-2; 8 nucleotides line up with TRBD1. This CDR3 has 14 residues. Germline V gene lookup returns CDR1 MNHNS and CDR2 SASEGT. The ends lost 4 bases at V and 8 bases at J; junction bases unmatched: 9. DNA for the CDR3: TGTGCCAGCAGTGGGGACAGGACTAACGGCGGCTACACCTTC. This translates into CASSGDRTNGGYTF.

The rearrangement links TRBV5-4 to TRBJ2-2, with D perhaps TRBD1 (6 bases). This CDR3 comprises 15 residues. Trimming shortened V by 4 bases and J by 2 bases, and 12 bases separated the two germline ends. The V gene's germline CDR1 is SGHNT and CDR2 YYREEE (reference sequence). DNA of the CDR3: TGTGCCAGCAGCCGCGACAGGTCCAACACCGGGGAGCTGTTTTTT. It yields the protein CASSRDRSNTGELFF.

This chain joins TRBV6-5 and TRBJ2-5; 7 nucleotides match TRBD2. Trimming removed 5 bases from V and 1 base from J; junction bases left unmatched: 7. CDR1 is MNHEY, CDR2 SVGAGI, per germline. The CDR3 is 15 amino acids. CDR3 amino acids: CASSGPGTIQETQYF. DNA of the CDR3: TGTGCCAGCAGTGGACCCGGGACTATCCAAGAGACCCAGTACTTC.

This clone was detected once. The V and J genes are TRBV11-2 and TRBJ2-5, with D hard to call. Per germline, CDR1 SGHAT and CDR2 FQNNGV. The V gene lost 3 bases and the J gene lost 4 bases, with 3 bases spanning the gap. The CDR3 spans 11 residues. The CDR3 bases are TGTGCCAGCAGCTTGAGAGAGACCCAGTACTTC. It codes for CASSLRETQYF.

CDR3 sequence (DNA): TGTGCCAGCAGCACTTACCTGGGACAGAAGTACTTC. Translated: CASSTYLGQKYF. The gene calls are TRBV7-2 and TRBJ2-7; 7 bases agree with TRBD1. CDR1 SGHTA and CDR2 FQGNSA come from the germline V gene. The CDR3 runs 12 residues. J gave up 11 bases and V 5 bases, and 9 bases lay outside the gene matches.

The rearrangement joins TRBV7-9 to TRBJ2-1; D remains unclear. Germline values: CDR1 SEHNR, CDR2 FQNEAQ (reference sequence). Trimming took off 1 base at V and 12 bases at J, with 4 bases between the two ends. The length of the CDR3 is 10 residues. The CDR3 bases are TGTGCCAGCAGCTTAGTAGTGCAGTTCTTC. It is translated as CASSLVVQFF.

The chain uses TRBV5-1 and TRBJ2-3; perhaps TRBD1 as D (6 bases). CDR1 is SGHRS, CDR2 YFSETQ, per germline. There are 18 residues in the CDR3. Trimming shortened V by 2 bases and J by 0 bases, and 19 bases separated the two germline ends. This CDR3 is CASSFTGHERRSTDTQYF. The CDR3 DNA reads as TGCGCCAGCAGCTTCACGGGACACGAGAGGCGTAGCACAGATACGCAGTATTTT.

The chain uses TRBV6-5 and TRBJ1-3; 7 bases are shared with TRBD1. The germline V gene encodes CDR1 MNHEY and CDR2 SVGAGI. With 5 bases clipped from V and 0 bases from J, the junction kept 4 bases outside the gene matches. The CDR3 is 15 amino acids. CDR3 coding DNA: TGTGCCAGCAGTCCGACAGGGACCTCTGGAAACACCATATATTTT. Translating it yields CASSPTGTSGNTIYF.

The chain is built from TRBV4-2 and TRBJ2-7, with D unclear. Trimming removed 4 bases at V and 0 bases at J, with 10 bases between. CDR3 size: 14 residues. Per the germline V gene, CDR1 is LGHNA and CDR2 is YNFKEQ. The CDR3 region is CASSPSVLSYEQYF. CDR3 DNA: TGTGCCAGCAGCCCCTCTGTTCTCTCCTACGAGCAGTACTTC.

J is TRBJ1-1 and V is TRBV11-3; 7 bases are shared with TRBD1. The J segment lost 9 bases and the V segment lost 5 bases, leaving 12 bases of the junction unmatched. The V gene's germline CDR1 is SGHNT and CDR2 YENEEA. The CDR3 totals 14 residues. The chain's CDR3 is CASSANRDSRQAFF. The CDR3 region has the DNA TGTGCCAGCAGCGCCAACCGGGACAGTAGGCAAGCTTTCTTT.

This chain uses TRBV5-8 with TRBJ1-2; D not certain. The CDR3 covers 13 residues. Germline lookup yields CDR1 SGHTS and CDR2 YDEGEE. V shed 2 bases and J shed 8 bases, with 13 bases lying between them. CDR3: CASSFQEVSGYTF. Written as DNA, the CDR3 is TGTGCCAGCAGCTTTCAGGAAGTTTCCGGCTACACCTTC.

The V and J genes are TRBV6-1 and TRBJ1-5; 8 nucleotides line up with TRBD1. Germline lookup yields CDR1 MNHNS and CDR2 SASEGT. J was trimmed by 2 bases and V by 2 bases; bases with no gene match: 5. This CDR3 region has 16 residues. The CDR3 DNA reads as TGTGCCAGCAGTGAATCAGGGGGCTCGGGCAATCAGCCCCAGCATTTT. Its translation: CASSESGGSGNQPQHF.

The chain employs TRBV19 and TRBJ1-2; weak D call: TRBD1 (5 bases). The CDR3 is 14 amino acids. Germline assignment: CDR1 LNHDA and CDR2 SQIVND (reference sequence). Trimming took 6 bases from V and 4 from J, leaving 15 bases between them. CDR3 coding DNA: TGTGCCAGTAGGACGCCCGGGACTGGCTATGGCTACACCTTC. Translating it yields CASRTPGTGYGYTF.

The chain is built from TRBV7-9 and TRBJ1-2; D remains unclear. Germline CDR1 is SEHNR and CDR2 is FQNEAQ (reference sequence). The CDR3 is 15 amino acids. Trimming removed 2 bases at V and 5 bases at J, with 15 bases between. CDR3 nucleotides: TGTGCCAGCAGCTTATCTTTCCGGGAGATGTATGGCTACACCTTC. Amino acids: CASSLSFREMYGYTF.

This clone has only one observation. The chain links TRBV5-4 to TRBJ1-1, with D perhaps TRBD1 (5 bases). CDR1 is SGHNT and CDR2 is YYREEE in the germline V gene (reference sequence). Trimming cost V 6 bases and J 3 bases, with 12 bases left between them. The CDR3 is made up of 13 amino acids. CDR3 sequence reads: CASNSGEDTEAFF. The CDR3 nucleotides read TGTGCCAGCAACTCGGGGGAGGACACTGAAGCTTTCTTT.

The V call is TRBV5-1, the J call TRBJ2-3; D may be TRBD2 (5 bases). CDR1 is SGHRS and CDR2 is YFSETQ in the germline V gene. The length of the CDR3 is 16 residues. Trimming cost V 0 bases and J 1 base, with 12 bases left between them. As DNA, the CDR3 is TGCGCCAGCAGCTTGGTGACTACCGGGGGCACAGATACGCAGTATTTT. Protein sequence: CASSLVTTGGTDTQYF. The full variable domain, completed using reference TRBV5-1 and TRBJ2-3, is KAGVTQTPRYLIKTRGQQVTLSCSPISGHRSVSWYQQTPGQGLQFLFEYFSETQRNKGNFPGRFSGRQFSNSRSEMNVSTLELGDSALYLCASSLVTTGGTDTQYFGPGTRLTVL.

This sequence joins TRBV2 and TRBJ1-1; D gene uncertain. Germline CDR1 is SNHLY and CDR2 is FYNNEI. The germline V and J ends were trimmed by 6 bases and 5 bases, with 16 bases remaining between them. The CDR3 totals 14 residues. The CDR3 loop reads CASRGSWRDTEAFF. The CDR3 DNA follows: TGTGCCAGCAGGGGGTCCTGGAGGGATACTGAAGCTTTCTTT.

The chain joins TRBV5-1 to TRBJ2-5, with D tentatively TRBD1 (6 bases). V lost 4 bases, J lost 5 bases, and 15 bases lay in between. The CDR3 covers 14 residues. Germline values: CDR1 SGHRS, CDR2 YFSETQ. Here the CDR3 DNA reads TGCGCCAGCAGCCCAGGACAGTTCGGGGAGACCCAGTACTTC. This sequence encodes CASSPGQFGETQYF. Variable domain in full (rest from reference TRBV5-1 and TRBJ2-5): KAGVTQTPRYLIKTRGQQVTLSCSPISGHRSVSWYQQTPGQGLQFLFEYFSETQRNKGNFPGRFSGRQFSNSRSEMNVSTLELGDSALYLCASSPGQFGETQYFGPGTRLLVL.

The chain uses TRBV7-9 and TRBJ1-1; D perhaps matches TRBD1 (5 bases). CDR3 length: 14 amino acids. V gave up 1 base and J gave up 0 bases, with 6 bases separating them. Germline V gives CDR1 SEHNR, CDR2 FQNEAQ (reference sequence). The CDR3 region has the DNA TGTGCCAGCAGCTTAGGGGGCCTGAACACTGAAGCTTTCTTT. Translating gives CASSLGGLNTEAFF.

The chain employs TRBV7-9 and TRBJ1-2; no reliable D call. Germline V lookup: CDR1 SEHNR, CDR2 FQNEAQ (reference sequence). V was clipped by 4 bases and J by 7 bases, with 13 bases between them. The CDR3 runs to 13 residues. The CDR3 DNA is TGTGCCAGCAGCTGGGCTGTGGGAGTTGGCTACACCTTC. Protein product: CASSWAVGVGYTF.

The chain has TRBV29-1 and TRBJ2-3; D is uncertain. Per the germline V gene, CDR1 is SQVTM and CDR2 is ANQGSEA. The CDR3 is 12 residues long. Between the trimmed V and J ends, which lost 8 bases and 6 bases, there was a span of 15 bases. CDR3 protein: CSILEQTDTQYF. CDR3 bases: TGCAGCATTCTCGAGCAAACGGATACGCAGTATTTT.

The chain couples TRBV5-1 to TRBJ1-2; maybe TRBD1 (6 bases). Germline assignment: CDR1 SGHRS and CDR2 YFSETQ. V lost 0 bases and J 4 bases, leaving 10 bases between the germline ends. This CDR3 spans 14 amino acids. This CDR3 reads CASSLEGEGYGYTF. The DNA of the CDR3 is TGCGCCAGCAGCTTGGAGGGGGAAGGCTATGGCTACACCTTC.

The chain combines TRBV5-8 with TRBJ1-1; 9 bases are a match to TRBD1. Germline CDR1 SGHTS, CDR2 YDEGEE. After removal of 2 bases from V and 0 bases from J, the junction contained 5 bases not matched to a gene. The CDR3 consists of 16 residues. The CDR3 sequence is CASSFWTGVMNTEAFF. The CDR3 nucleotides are TGTGCCAGCAGCTTTTGGACAGGGGTAATGAACACTGAAGCTTTCTTT.

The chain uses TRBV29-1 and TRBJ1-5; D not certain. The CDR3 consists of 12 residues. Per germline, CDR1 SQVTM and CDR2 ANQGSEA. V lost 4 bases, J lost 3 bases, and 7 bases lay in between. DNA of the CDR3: TGCAGCGTTGGGAGCCCCAATCAGCCCCAGCATTTT. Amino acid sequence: CSVGSPNQPQHF.

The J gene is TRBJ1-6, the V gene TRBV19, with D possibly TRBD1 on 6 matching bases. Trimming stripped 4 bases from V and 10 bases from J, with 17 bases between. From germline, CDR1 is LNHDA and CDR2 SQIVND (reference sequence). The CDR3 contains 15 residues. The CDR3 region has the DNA TGTGCCAGTAGTAGTCTCCAGGGGAACGCATCACCCCTCCACTTT. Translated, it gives CASSSLQGNASPLHF.

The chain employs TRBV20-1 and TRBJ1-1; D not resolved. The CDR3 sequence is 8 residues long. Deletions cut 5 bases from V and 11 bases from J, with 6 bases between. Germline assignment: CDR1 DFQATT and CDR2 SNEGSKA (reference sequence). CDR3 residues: CSASQAFF. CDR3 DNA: TGCAGTGCTTCCCAGGCTTTCTTT.